The present T cell receptor (beta chain) was sequenced within a study of blood T cells in healthy people across ages. Germline CDR1 reads KGHSH; CDR2 reads LQKENI. V trimming: 6 bases; J trimming: 6 bases; junction bases outside the gene matches: 6. The CDR3 is 14 amino acids. Through a sample-barcoded 5' primer and a J-beta primer mix, a second PCR was run for about 7 to 12 cycles. TCRdb redid the calling of the 5' RACE reads with MiXCR, one entry per CDR3 protein. Counted here are 450,000 to 700,000 distinct CDR3 sequences, 25% to 30% occurring once; the ten biggest clones make up approximately 17%. This clonotype was seen a few times.

The origin of this receptor is a woman in her 70s in good health. The chain joins TRBV18 to TRBJ1-4, with 8 nucleotides matching TRBD1. Sample: blood. CDR3 nucleotide sequence: TGTGCCAGCTCTCCGACAGGGGTTGATGAAAAACTGTTTTTT. Translating it yields CASSPTGVDEKLFF.